These T cell receptor beta chains were read from a single sample in a study of early T cells in non-severe SARS-CoV-2 infection. TCRdb analysed the 5' RACE reads with MiXCR anew, one entry per CDR3 protein. The sample carries 50,000 to 70,000 distinct CDR3 sequences, approximately 13% recorded once. The sequencing sample was made of whole blood. The receptors originated from an adult who was a healthcare worker with PCR-confirmed SARS-CoV-2 infection or an uninfected control (not recorded which). Both conserved end residues are part of each CDR3. The D gene is left open where the match is weak. Not all rows give a size; the values are once, few, many and, for expanded clones, a class.

clone_size d_call j_call v_call cdr3_aa cdr3_nt
NA NA TRBJ2-2 TRBV7-9 CASSSWAIAANTGELFF TGTGCCAGCAGCTCCTGGGCCATAGCGGCTAACACCGGGGAGCTGTTTTTT
NA NA TRBJ2-1 TRBV24-1 CATSDLQNEQFF TGTGCCACCAGTGATTTACAAAATGAGCAGTTCTTC
few NA TRBJ2-1 TRBV29-1 CSVEDTKGNEQFF TGCAGCGTTGAAGATACCAAGGGAAATGAGCAGTTCTTC
many TRBD2 TRBJ2-1 TRBV7-2 CASSEVRLAVYNEQFF TGTGCCAGCAGTGAGGTTAGACTAGCGGTCTACAATGAGCAGTTCTTC
many TRBD1 TRBJ2-7 TRBV29-1 CSVVPQAGGRYEQYF TGCAGCGTTGTCCCTCAGGCAGGGGGAAGGTACGAGCAGTACTTC
NA NA TRBJ2-1 TRBV9 CASSALGGRSNEQFF TGTGCCAGCAGCGCTTTGGGGGGCCGTTCCAATGAGCAGTTCTTC
NA NA TRBJ2-1 TRBV7-6 CASSLGGIGGNEQFF TGTGCCAGCAGCTTAGGGGGGATTGGAGGCAATGAGCAGTTCTTC
many TRBD2 TRBJ2-7 TRBV12-3/TRBV12-4 CASSSRLAGGYEQYF TGTGCCAGCAGTTCTCGACTAGCGGGGGGTTACGAGCAGTACTTC
many NA TRBJ2-5 TRBV7-9 CASSEDTPGGTQYF TGTGCCAGCAGCGAGGACACCCCTGGGGGGACCCAGTACTTC
many NA TRBJ1-1 TRBV20-1 CSASHRNTEAFF TGCAGTGCTAGTCACAGGAACACTGAAGCTTTCTTT
NA NA TRBJ2-7 TRBV27 CASSQLWPGRAHEQYF TGTGCCAGCAGTCAACTATGGCCTGGCAGGGCCCACGAGCAGTACTTC
many TRBD2 TRBJ2-1 TRBV24-1 CATSGSSGGAYNEQFF TGTGCCACCAGTGGCTCTAGCGGAGGGGCCTACAATGAGCAGTTCTTC
many TRBD2 TRBJ2-5 TRBV19 CASSIGGRETQYF TGTGCCAGTAGTATCGGCGGGAGAGAGACCCAGTACTTC
NA NA TRBJ2-2 TRBV2 CASGRGFTGELFF TGTGCCAGCGGCCGAGGGTTCACCGGGGAGCTGTTTTTT
NA NA TRBJ1-1 TRBV10-3 CAISEGGGDLTEAFF TGTGCCATCAGTGAGGGGGGAGGCGACTTAACTGAAGCTTTCTTT
many NA TRBJ1-6 TRBV3-1 CASSQVEGTALHF TGTGCCAGCAGCCAAGTGGAGGGGACGGCCCTCCACTTT
many TRBD1 TRBJ1-1 TRBV5-4 CASSLQGAHTEAFF TGTGCCAGCAGCTTACAGGGGGCTCACACTGAAGCTTTCTTT
many NA TRBJ1-1 TRBV6-2/TRBV6-3 CASSYGLAAEAFF TGTGCCAGCAGTTACGGCCTTGCCGCTGAAGCTTTCTTT
many NA TRBJ1-5 TRBV10-3 CAIRREGSSNQPQHF TGTGCCATCCGGAGGGAGGGAAGTAGCAATCAGCCCCAGCATTTT
NA NA TRBJ2-7 TRBV1 CTSSQDRGHEQYF TGCACCAGCAGCCAAGATCGGGGCCACGAGCAGTACTTC
many NA TRBJ1-6 TRBV30 CAWTVGGRNSPLHF TGTGCCTGGACCGTGGGGGGCAGAAATTCACCCCTCCACTTT
few TRBD1 TRBJ1-5 TRBV6-5 CASSYSYRGNLNQPQHF TGTGCCAGCAGTTACTCCTACAGGGGGAACCTCAATCAGCCCCAGCATTTT
few NA TRBJ1-6 TRBV9 CASSGGSWGNSPLHF TGTGCCAGCAGCGGGGGCTCCTGGGGGAATTCACCCCTCCACTTT
NA TRBD2 TRBJ2-3 TRBV20-1 CSAGGGSTDTQYF TGCAGTGCTGGGGGGGGAAGCACAGATACGCAGTATTTT
NA NA TRBJ2-7 TRBV28 CASSLYRVPTYEQYF TGTGCCAGCAGTTTATACAGGGTCCCCACCTACGAGCAGTACTTC
NA TRBD1 TRBJ1-1 TRBV11-2 CASSLRPGTGTEAFF TGTGCCAGCAGCTTACGACCCGGGACAGGCACTGAAGCTTTCTTT
few TRBD2 TRBJ2-5 TRBV10-1 CASRTSGGQETQYF TGCGCCAGCAGGACTAGCGGGGGCCAAGAGACCCAGTACTTC
few TRBD2 TRBJ2-5 TRBV11-2 CASSFPALAGGQETQYF TGTGCCAGCAGCTTTCCCGCACTAGCGGGGGGACAAGAGACCCAGTACTTC
NA NA TRBJ2-5 TRBV29-1 CSVEGTKETQYF TGCAGCGTTGAAGGGACGAAGGAGACCCAGTACTTC
medium-sized TRBD1 TRBJ2-7 TRBV30 CAWSVGGQGEQYF TGTGCCTGGAGTGTAGGAGGACAGGGCGAGCAGTACTTC
many TRBD2 TRBJ2-1 TRBV12-3/TRBV12-4 CASTRRTSGFYNEQFF TGTGCCAGCACTCGCAGGACTAGCGGTTTCTACAATGAGCAGTTCTTC
many NA TRBJ1-6 TRBV20-1 CSAFGDNSPLHF TGCAGTGCATTTGGCGACAATTCACCCCTCCACTTT
many TRBD1 TRBJ1-5 TRBV12-3/TRBV12-4 CASTPGGYQPQHF TGTGCCAGCACCCCAGGGGGGTATCAGCCCCAGCATTTT
few TRBD2 TRBJ2-1 TRBV6-5 CASSRRGSGSKYNEQFF TGTGCCAGCAGCAGGAGGGGTAGCGGGAGTAAGTACAATGAGCAGTTCTTC
NA NA TRBJ1-3 TRBV3-1 CASSQEVRENTIYF TGTGCCAGCAGCCAAGAAGTCCGCGAGAACACCATATATTTT
NA NA TRBJ1-3 TRBV15 CATSRDGWGDTIYF TGTGCCACCAGCAGAGATGGTTGGGGTGACACCATATATTTT
few NA TRBJ1-6 TRBV11-2 CASSEDSYNSPLHF TGTGCCAGCAGCGAGGACAGCTATAATTCACCCCTCCACTTT
NA NA TRBJ1-1 TRBV6-5 CASTRLMNTEAFF TGTGCCAGCACGCGGCTTATGAACACTGAAGCTTTCTTT
few NA TRBJ2-3 TRBV20-1 CSARLQESTDTQYF TGCAGTGCTAGACTTCAGGAAAGCACAGATACGCAGTATTTT
NA NA TRBJ1-2 TRBV10-3 CAISESKVTGIYGYTF TGTGCCATCAGTGAGTCGAAGGTGACTGGAATCTATGGCTACACCTTC
few NA TRBJ1-1 TRBV29-1 CSAENADTEAFF TGCAGCGCCGAGAACGCGGACACTGAAGCTTTCTTT
NA NA TRBJ2-3 TRBV20-1 CSARLSGVAQYF TGCAGTGCTAGGCTTAGTGGGGTCGCGCAGTATTTT
NA TRBD1 TRBJ2-2 TRBV5-6 CASSSRGQAVWTGELFF TGTGCCAGCAGCTCCAGGGGACAGGCGGTTTGGACCGGGGAGCTGTTTTTT
many TRBD2 TRBJ2-1 TRBV20-1 CSAKGLAGAGDEQFF TGCAGTGCTAAGGGACTAGCGGGAGCGGGTGATGAGCAGTTCTTC
NA TRBD1 TRBJ1-6 TRBV12-3/TRBV12-4 CASRTGGEGSPLHF TGTGCCAGCAGGACAGGGGGCGAAGGGTCACCCCTCCACTTT
few TRBD1 TRBJ1-2 TRBV20-1 CSASPLTGGYGYTF TGCAGTGCTAGCCCACTAACAGGGGGCTATGGCTACACCTTC
NA NA TRBJ1-5 TRBV7-8 CASSRELDRTQHF TGTGCCAGCAGCCGAGAACTCGATAGGACCCAGCATTTT
NA NA TRBJ2-3 TRBV7-2 CASSPPTSASTDTQYF TGTGCCAGCAGCCCCCCAACCTCGGCCTCCACAGATACGCAGTATTTT
NA NA TRBJ2-3 TRBV20-1 CSAREMEGNTDTQYF TGCAGTGCTAGAGAAATGGAGGGGAACACAGATACGCAGTATTTT
NA NA TRBJ2-5 TRBV29-1 CSVAGAGETQYF TGCAGCGTTGCCGGAGCCGGGGAGACCCAGTACTTC
NA TRBD2 TRBJ2-2 TRBV20-1 CSARGEQGTGELFF TGCAGTGCTCGGGGGGAGCAGGGCACCGGGGAGCTGTTTTTT